The 24 T cell receptor beta chains below come from one sample, sequenced in a study of T cells in Graves' hyperthyroidism and ophthalmopathy. Amplification yielded TCR beta CDR3 regions, with RNA transcripts as the source. First-round RT-PCR with HTBI primers amplified the TCR CDR3 region. MiXCR, applied by TCRdb to the multiplex PCR reads, yields one record per CDR3 protein. The table records hundreds of thousands of distinct CDR3 sequences, roughly 15% of them present only once. Sequencing input: blood. The receptors were sampled from a man aged 18 to 35 with Graves' ophthalmopathy.

This clonotype was observed many times. V gene TRBV20-1 combines with J gene TRBJ2-3, with D unclear. Germline V CDR1 and CDR2: DFQATT, SNEGSKA (reference sequence). Trimming left V 3 bases short and J 2 bases short, with 12 bases between. The length of the CDR3 is 14 residues. CDR3 DNA sequence: TGCAGTGCTAGGGGTCAGCTTGACACAGATACGCAGTATTTT. This gives the protein CSARGQLDTDTQYF.

This clonotype was detected many times. The chain has TRBV24-1 and TRBJ2-1; weak D call: TRBD1 (6 bases). CDR1 and CDR2 from the germline V gene are KGHDR and SFDVKD. The CDR3 is made up of 13 amino acids. With 5 bases removed from V and 8 bases from J, the gap between germline ends came to 12 bases. CDR3 region: CATSVSAGDEQFF. The CDR3 nucleotides read TGTGCCACCAGTGTTAGCGCAGGGGATGAGCAGTTCTTC.

This clonotype was seen at least ten times. The chain uses TRBV20-1 and TRBJ1-4, with D possibly being TRBD1 (6 bases). The CDR3 has 12 amino acids. Germline CDR1 DFQATT, CDR2 SNEGSKA (reference sequence). Between the trimmed V and J ends, which lost 5 bases and 8 bases, there was a span of 12 bases. In nucleotides, the CDR3 is TGCAGTGCTGTACAGGGTGGAGAAAAACTGTTTTTT. It encodes CSAVQGGEKLFF.

This clonotype showed up many times. The gene calls are TRBV11-2 and TRBJ1-2; TRBD1 matches 9 bases. Germline trimming cut 5 bases from V and 5 bases from J; bases unmatched to any gene: 6. The CDR3 has 14 amino acids. Germline V CDR1 and CDR2: SGHAT, FQNNGV. The CDR3 loop reads CASSLGQGLYGYTF. For the CDR3, the DNA is TGTGCCAGCAGCCTCGGACAGGGGCTTTATGGCTACACCTTC. The whole variable domain, filled in from reference TRBV11-2 and TRBJ1-2, reads EAGVAQSPRYKIIEKRQSVAFWCNPISGHATLYWYQQILGQGPKLLIQFQNNGVVDDSQLPKDRFSAERLKGVDSTLKIQPAKLEDSAVYLCASSLGQGLYGYTFGSGTRLTVV.

The table lists this clonotype with many counts. This chain uses TRBV29-1 with TRBJ2-1; 11 nucleotides line up with TRBD2. This CDR3 comprises 17 residues. CDR1 is SQVTM, CDR2 ANQGSEA, per germline. V shed 5 bases, J shed 5 bases, and the junction held 14 bases outside the gene matches. For the CDR3, the DNA is TGCAGCGTTCCACTACTAGCGGGAGTATCGGCCCACAATGAGCAGTTCTTC. Amino acid sequence: CSVPLLAGVSAHNEQFF.

The chain links TRBV5-5 to TRBJ2-2, with 11 bases matching TRBD1. The CDR3 is made up of 17 amino acids. After removal of 0 bases from V and 6 bases from J, the junction contained 7 bases not matched to a gene. The germline gives CDR1 SGHKS, CDR2 YYEKEE (reference sequence). In DNA, the CDR3 is TGTGCCAGCAGCTTGGTATCGGGACAGGGGGGGGCCGGGGAGCTGTTTTTT. Residues: CASSLVSGQGGAGELFF.

This clonotype was seen ten or more times. V usage is TRBV6-1 and J usage is TRBJ1-5; no firm D call. Trimming took 5 bases from V and 8 from J, leaving 13 bases between them. Looked up from germline, CDR1 is MNHNS and CDR2 is SASEGT. The CDR3 covers 13 residues. CDR3 in DNA: TGTGCCAGCAGTCTAGAGGGAATCAAGCCCCAGCATTTT. It encodes CASSLEGIKPQHF.

V is TRBV19 and J is TRBJ1-6, with 11 nucleotides matching TRBD1. This CDR3 comprises 18 residues. Trimming took 6 bases from V and 8 from J; bases not matched to a gene: 15. The germline gives CDR1 LNHDA, CDR2 SQIVND (reference sequence). The CDR3 DNA follows: TGTGCCAGTAGGCCGGGACAGGGGGATGGTTGGATGTATTCACCCCTCCACTTT. Residues: CASRPGQGDGWMYSPLHF.

There are a few counts of this clonotype. An end of the junction does not agree with germline; a read error may underlie this. The chain couples TRBV2 to TRBJ2-2, with D possibly TRBD1 on 6 matching bases. CDR3 length: 14 amino acids. Germline V gene sequence: CDR1 SNHLY, CDR2 FYNNEI. This chain's CDR3 is CASRKDSITGELVF. The CDR3 DNA reads as TGTGCCAGCAGGAAGGACAGTATCACCGGGGAGCTGGTTTTT.

This clonotype was seen a handful of times. The chain is built from TRBV6-2 or TRBV6-3 and TRBJ2-2, with D maybe TRBD2 (7 bases). CDR1 is MNHEY and CDR2 is SVGEGT in the germline V gene. Trimming removed 1 base from V and 4 bases from J, with 13 bases in between. The CDR3 contains 16 residues. CDR3 bases: TGTGCCAGCAGTTACTGGGGGGGCCCCGCCACCGGGGAGCTGTTTTTT. Translated: CASSYWGGPATGELFF.

This clonotype has more than one count but fewer than ten. The chain combines TRBV25-1 with TRBJ2-3; D gene unclear. CDR1 and CDR2 (germline): MGHDK, SYGVNS. V lost 8 bases and J 4 bases, leaving 13 bases between the germline ends. The CDR3 has 13 residues. This CDR3 is CASREMYPDTQYF. The CDR3 DNA is TGTGCCAGCCGAGAAATGTATCCAGATACGCAGTATTTT.

The sample holds many counts of this clonotype. The chain links TRBV30 to TRBJ1-2, with 7 bases identical to TRBD1. V shed 4 bases and J 4 bases; nucleotides not matched to a gene: 6. CDR1 is GTSNPN and CDR2 is SVGIG in the germline V gene (reference sequence). This CDR3 region has 13 residues. Here the CDR3 DNA reads TGTGCCTGGATTACGGACAGGCGCTATGGCTACACCTTC. This codes for CAWITDRRYGYTF.

This clonotype occurred a few times. The chain has TRBV6-1 and TRBJ2-5, with 8 bases identical to TRBD2. Germline trimming cut 1 base from V and 5 bases from J; bases unmatched to any gene: 12. Germline V gives CDR1 MNHNS, CDR2 SASEGT. The CDR3 covers 17 residues. The CDR3, as DNA: TGTGCCAGCAGTGAAGATAAAACGGGAGGGCCATGGGAGACCCAGTACTTC. Its protein is CASSEDKTGGPWETQYF.

In this sample, this clonotype turned up many times. The CDR3 spells CASSPGWGNTIYF. CDR3 sequence (DNA): TGTGCCAGCAGCCCGGGTTGGGGGAACACCATATATTTT. The J gene is TRBJ1-3, the V gene TRBV11-2; weak D call: TRBD1 (5 bases). The germline gives CDR1 SGHAT, CDR2 FQNNGV. Trimming took 5 bases from V and 7 from J, leaving 12 bases between them. The CDR3 loop spans 13 amino acids.

This clonotype has only a few counts. The V and J genes are TRBV6-2 or TRBV6-3 and TRBJ1-4; 7 positions match TRBD1. With 5 bases clipped from V and 4 bases from J, the junction kept 10 bases outside the gene matches. This CDR3 is 16 amino acids long. Germline-derived CDR1 and CDR2 are MNHEY and SVGEGT. The CDR3 coding sequence is TGTGCCAGCAGTCCGCCAGGACAGGATCTTAATGAAAAACTGTTTTTT. Protein sequence: CASSPPGQDLNEKLFF.

This clonotype has at least ten counts. This chain joins TRBV29-1 and TRBJ2-7; D uncertain. Trimming removed 6 bases from V and 2 bases from J, with 17 bases in between. Germline assignment: CDR1 SQVTM and CDR2 ANQGSEA. The CDR3 contains 14 residues. The CDR3 spells CSVNRKNYPYEQYF. Written as DNA, the CDR3 is TGCAGCGTCAACCGAAAAAACTACCCCTACGAGCAGTACTTC.

This clonotype was found many times. V and J are TRBV12-3 or TRBV12-4 and TRBJ1-2, with 7 bases matching TRBD1. The J segment lost 0 bases and the V segment lost 7 bases, leaving 8 bases of the junction unmatched. The CDR3 runs 15 residues. The CDR3 DNA reads TGTGCCAGCACTCCAACAGGGGACGCTAACTATGGCTACACCTTC. Encoded protein: CASTPTGDANYGYTF.

This chain links TRBV27 with TRBJ2-7, with 7 bases lining up with TRBD1. The CDR3 has 15 amino acids. V was pared by 4 bases and J by 5 bases, with 11 bases of the junction left unmatched. Per the germline V gene, CDR1 is MNHEY and CDR2 is SMNVEV (reference sequence). In DNA form, the CDR3 reads TGTGCCAGCAGTTCCCTCCCGACAGGGCGGCACGAGCAGTACTTC. The encoded protein is CASSSLPTGRHEQYF.

On this clonotype: This may be a read error, as it is one base from a much larger clone. V usage is TRBV30 and J usage is TRBJ2-2; TRBD2 is a possible D gene (5 bases). Germline V gives CDR1 GTSNPN, CDR2 SVGIG (reference sequence). The CDR3 has 11 amino acids. The CDR3 loop is CAWGLTGELLF. The DNA for the CDR3 is TGTGCCTGGGGTCTGACCGGGGAGCTGCTTTTT.

This clonotype was seen ten or more times. For the CDR3, the DNA is TGTGCCAGCAGGATGACAGGGGGAGGAGGGAGTGGGTCCTACAATGAGCAGTTCTTC. Residues: CASRMTGGGGSGSYNEQFF. V gene TRBV12-3 or TRBV12-4 combines with J gene TRBJ2-1, with TRBD1 matching over 9 bases. The CDR3 totals 19 residues. J gave up 1 base and V 6 bases, and 16 bases lay outside the gene matches.

In its sample, this clonotype was seen many times. This chain uses TRBV12-3 or TRBV12-4 with TRBJ2-1, with 7 bases fitting TRBD2. V was clipped by 7 bases and J by 7 bases; unmatched bases: 13. CDR3 length: 15 amino acids. CDR3 nucleotides: TGTGCCAGCACCTCAATGACTAGCCGAAAAAATGAGCAGTTCTTC. Translated, it gives CASTSMTSRKNEQFF.

The chain recombines TRBV2 with TRBJ2-7; D uncertain. The CDR3 contains 11 residues. V lost 7 bases and J lost 2, with 6 bases in between. Germline lookup yields CDR1 SNHLY and CDR2 FYNNEI. CDR3 residues: CASMETYEQYF. In nucleotides, the CDR3 is TGTGCCAGCATGGAGACCTACGAGCAGTACTTC.

This clonotype was counted many times. The V call is TRBV7-8, the J call TRBJ1-1; D is possibly TRBD1 (6 bases). Germline values: CDR1 SGHVS, CDR2 FQNEAQ. The V end was cut by 3 bases, the J end by 4 bases, with 18 bases between. The CDR3 spans 16 residues. For the CDR3, the DNA is TGTGCCAGCAGCTTCCTCACAGGGACGATCGGCACTGAAGCTTTCTTT. Its protein is CASSFLTGTIGTEAFF.

Many counts were recorded for this clonotype. V and J are TRBV7-3 and TRBJ2-5; 13 nucleotides line up with TRBD2. The CDR3 sequence is 19 residues long. Germline V gives CDR1 SGHTA, CDR2 FQGTGA. Trimming took 1 base from V and 2 from J; bases not matched to a gene: 10. CDR3 coding DNA: TGTGCCAGCAGCTTAAGAGGAGAGGCGGGACTAGCGGGGCAAGAGACCCAGTACTTC. This translates into CASSLRGEAGLAGQETQYF.